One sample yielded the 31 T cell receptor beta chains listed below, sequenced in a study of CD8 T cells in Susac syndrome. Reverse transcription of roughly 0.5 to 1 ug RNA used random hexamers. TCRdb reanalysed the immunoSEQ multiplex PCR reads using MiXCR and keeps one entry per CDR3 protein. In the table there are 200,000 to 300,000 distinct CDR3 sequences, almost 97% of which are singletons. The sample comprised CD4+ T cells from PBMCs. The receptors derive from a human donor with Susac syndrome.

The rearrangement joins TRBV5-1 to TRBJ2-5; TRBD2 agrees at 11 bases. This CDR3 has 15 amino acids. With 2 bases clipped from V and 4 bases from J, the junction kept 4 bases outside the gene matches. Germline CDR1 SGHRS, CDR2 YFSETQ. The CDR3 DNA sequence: TGCGCCAGCAGCTTCGGTCTAGCGGGAGGAGAGACCCAGTACTTC. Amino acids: CASSFGLAGGETQYF.

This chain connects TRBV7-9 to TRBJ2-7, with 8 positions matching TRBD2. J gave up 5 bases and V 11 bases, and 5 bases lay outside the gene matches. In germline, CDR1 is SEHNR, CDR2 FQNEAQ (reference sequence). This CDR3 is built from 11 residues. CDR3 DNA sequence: TGTGCCGCGGGAGGAATACACGAGCAGTACTTC. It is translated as CAAGGIHEQYF. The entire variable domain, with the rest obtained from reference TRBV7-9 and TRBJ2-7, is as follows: DTGVSQNPRHKITKRGQNVTFRCDPISEHNRLYWYRQTLGQGPEFLTYFQNEAQLEKSRLLSDRFSAERPKGSFSTLEIQRTEQGDSAMYLCAAGGIHEQYFGPGTRLTVT.

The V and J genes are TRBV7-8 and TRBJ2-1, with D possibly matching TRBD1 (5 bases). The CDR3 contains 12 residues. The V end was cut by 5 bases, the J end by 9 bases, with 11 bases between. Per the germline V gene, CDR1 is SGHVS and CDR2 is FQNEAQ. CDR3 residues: CASSTRVIEQFF. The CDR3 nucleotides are TGTGCCAGCAGCACCAGGGTTATTGAGCAGTTCTTC.

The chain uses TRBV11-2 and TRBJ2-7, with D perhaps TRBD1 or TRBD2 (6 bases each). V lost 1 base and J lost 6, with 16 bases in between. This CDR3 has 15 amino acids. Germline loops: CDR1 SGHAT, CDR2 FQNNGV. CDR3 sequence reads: CASSLVGGGNGEQYF. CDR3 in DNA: TGTGCCAGCAGCTTAGTCGGAGGGGGTAACGGCGAGCAGTACTTC.

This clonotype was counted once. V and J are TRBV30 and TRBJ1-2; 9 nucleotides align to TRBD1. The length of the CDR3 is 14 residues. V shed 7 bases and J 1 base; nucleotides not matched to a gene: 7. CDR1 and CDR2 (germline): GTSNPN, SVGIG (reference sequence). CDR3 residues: CAFGQGTINYGYTF. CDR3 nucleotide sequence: TGTGCCTTCGGACAGGGGACGATTAACTATGGCTACACCTTC.

CDR3 DNA: TGTGCCAGCAGCCCCTACCGGGGGGCGGTGGCCAACGTCCTGACTTTC. Amino acid sequence: CASSPYRGAVANVLTF. The V and J genes are TRBV27 and TRBJ2-6, with D perhaps matching TRBD2 (7 bases). Trimming pared 6 bases from V and 6 bases from J, leaving 18 bases between. CDR3 size: 16 residues. Germline CDR1 MNHEY, CDR2 SMNVEV (reference sequence).

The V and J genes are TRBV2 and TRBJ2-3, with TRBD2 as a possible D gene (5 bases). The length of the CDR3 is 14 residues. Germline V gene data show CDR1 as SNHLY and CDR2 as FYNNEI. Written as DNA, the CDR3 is TGTGCTCCGTCACGGGGAGATGGCACAGATACGCAGTATTTT. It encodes CAPSRGDGTDTQYF.

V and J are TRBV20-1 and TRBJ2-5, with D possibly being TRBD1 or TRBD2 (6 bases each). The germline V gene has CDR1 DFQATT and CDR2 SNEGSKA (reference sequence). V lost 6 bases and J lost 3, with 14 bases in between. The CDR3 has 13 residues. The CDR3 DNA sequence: TGCAGTGCCGGGGTGGGGGGCGAAGAGACCCAGTACTTC. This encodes CSAGVGGEETQYF.

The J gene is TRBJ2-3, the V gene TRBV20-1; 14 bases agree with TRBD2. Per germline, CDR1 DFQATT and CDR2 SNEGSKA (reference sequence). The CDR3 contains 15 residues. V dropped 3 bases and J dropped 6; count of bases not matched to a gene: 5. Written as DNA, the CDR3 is TGCAGTGCTAGGGCAGGGACTAGCGGGAGTGATACGCAGTATTTT. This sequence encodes CSARAGTSGSDTQYF.

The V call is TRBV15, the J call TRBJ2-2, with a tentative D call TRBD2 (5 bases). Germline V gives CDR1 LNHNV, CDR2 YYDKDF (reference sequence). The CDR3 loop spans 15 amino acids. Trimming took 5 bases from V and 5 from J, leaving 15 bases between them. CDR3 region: CATSGLLLGTGELFF. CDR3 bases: TGTGCCACCAGCGGTTTGTTACTAGGAACCGGGGAGCTGTTTTTT.

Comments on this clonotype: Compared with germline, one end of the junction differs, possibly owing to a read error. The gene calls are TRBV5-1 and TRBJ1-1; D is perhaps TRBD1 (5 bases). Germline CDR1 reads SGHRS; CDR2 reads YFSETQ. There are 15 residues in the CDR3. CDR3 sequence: CASSLDTRAGTEAFF. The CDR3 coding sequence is TGCGCCAGCAGTTTGGACACCCGGGCGGGTACTGAAGCTTTCTTT.

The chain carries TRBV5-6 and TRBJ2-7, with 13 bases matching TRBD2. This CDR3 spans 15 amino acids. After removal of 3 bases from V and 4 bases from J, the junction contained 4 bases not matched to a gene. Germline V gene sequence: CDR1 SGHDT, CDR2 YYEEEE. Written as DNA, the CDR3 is TGTGCCAGCAGCTACCGGACTAGCGGGAGTTACGAGCAGTACTTC. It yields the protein CASSYRTSGSYEQYF.

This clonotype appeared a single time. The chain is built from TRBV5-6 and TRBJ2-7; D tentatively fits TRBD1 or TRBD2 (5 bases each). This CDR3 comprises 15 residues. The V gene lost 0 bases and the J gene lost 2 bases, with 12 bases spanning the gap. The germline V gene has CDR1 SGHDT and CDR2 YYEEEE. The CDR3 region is CASSLGPQGPYEQYF. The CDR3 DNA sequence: TGTGCCAGCAGCTTGGGCCCCCAGGGACCCTACGAGCAGTACTTC.

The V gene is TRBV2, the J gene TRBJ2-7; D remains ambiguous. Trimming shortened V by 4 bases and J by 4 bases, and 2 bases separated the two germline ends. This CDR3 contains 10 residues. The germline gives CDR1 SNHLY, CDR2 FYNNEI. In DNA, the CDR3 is TGTGCCAGCAGTGTGTACGAGCAGTACTTC. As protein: CASSVYEQYF.

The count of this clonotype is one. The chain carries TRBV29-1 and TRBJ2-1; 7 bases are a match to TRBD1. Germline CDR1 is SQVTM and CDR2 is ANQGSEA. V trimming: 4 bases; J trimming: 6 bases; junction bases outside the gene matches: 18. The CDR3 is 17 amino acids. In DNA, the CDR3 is TGCAGCGTTGCGGGACAGCGACTTACCAACTGGGTCAATGAGCAGTTCTTC. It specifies CSVAGQRLTNWVNEQFF.

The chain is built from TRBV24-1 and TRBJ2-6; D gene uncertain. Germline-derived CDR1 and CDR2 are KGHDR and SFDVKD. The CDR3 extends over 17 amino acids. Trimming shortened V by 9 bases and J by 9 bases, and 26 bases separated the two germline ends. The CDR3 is CATPRSAENLVVNVLTF. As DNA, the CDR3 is TGTGCCACCCCTCGATCTGCGGAGAATTTGGTGGTCAACGTCCTGACTTTC.

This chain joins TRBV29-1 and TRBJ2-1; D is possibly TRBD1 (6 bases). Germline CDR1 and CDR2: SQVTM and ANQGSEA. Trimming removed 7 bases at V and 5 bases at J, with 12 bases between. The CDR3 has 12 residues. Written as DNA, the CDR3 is TGCAGCGGGTCCGGGACAAACAATGAGCAGTTCTTC. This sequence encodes CSGSGTNNEQFF.

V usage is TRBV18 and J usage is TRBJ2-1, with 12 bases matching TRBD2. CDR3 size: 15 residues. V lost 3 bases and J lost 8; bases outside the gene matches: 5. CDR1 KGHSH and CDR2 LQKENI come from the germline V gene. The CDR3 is CASSPRLAGVHEQFF. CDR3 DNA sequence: TGTGCCAGCTCACCGCGACTAGCGGGAGTCCATGAGCAGTTCTTC.

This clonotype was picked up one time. CDR3 sequence (DNA): TGTGCCTGGAGTTCTTTCCGTCAAGCTTTCTTT. It codes for CAWSSFRQAFF. This chain connects TRBV30 to TRBJ1-1; the D is unclear. The CDR3 loop spans 11 amino acids. The V gene lost 2 bases and the J gene lost 9 bases, with 10 bases spanning the gap. Germline CDR1 is GTSNPN and CDR2 is SVGIG (reference sequence).

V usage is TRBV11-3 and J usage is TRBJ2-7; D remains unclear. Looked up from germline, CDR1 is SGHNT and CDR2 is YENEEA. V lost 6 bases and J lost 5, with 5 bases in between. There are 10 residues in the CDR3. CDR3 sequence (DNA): TGTGCCAGCAGGGGTGACGAGCAGTACTTC. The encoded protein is CASRGDEQYF.

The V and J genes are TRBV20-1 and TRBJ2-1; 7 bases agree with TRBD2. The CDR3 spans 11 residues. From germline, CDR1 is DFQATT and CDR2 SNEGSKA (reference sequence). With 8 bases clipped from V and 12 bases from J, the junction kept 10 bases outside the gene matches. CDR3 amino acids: CSLGGGPGQFF. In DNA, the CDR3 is TGCAGTCTCGGGGGAGGGCCCGGGCAGTTCTTC.

The CDR3 region is CASLAASYNEQFF. In DNA form, the CDR3 reads TGTGCCAGCCTAGCGGCCTCCTACAATGAGCAGTTCTTC. This sequence joins TRBV28 and TRBJ2-1; TRBD2 matches 7 bases. The CDR3 loop spans 13 amino acids. CDR1 and CDR2 from the germline V gene are MDHEN and SYDVKM. The V and J ends lost 8 bases and 0 bases, in that order; junction bases with no gene match: 1.

Here the CDR3 DNA reads TGTGCCAGCTCTCTTTACAGGGGGCCGGACGAGCAGTACTTC. Its protein is CASSLYRGPDEQYF. The chain has TRBV18 and TRBJ2-7; 9 positions agree with TRBD1. This CDR3 has 14 amino acids. The germline V gene has CDR1 KGHSH and CDR2 LQKENI. The V and J ends lost 6 bases and 5 bases, in that order; junction bases with no gene match: 8.

The CDR3 protein is CASSQGGLSNQPQHF. CDR3 coding DNA: TGTGCCAGCAGCCAAGGTGGTTTGAGCAATCAGCCCCAGCATTTT. J is TRBJ1-5 and V is TRBV3-1, with D uncertain. This CDR3 is built from 15 residues. The V gene lost 1 base and the J gene lost 1 base, with 8 bases spanning the gap. Germline CDR1 is LGHDT and CDR2 is YNNKEL (reference sequence). Together with reference TRBV3-1 and TRBJ1-5, the CDR3 gives the full variable domain: DTAVSQTPKYLVTQMGNDKSIKCEQNLGHDTMYWYKQDSKKFLKIMFSYNNKELIINETVPNRFSPKSPDKAHLNLHINSLELGDSAVYFCASSQGGLSNQPQHFGDGTRLSIL.

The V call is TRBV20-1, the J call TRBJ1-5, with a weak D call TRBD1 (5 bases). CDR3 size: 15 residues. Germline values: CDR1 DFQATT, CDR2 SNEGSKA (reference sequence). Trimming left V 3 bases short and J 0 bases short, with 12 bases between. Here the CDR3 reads CSASREGYSNQPQHF. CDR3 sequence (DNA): TGCAGTGCTAGTAGGGAGGGGTATAGCAATCAGCCCCAGCATTTT.

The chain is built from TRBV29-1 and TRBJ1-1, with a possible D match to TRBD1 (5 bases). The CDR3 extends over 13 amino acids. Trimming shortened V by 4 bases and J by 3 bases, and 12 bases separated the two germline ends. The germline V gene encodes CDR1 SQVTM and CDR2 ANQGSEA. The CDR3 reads CSVAGRADTEAFF. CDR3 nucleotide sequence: TGCAGCGTTGCTGGCAGGGCGGACACTGAAGCTTTCTTT.

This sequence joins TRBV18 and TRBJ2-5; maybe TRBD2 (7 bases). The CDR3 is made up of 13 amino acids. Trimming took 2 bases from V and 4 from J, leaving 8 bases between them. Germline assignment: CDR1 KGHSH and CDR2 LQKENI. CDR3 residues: CASSPGGAETQYF. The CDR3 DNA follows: TGTGCCAGCTCACCAGGGGGGGCAGAGACCCAGTACTTC.

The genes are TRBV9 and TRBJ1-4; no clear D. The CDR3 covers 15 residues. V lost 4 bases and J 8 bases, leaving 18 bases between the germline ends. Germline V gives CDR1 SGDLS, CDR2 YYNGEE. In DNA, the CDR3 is TGTGCCAGCAGCCCCGGTAGTGCCGGGCGGGAAAAACTGTTTTTT. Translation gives CASSPGSAGREKLFF.

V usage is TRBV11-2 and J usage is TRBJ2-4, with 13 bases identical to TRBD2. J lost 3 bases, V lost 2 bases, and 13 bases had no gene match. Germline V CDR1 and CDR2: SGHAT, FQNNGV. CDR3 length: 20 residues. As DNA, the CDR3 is TGTGCCAGCAGCTTATCTTGGACTAGCGGGAGTCGTGGCGGCAAAAACATTCAGTACTTC. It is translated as CASSLSWTSGSRGGKNIQYF.

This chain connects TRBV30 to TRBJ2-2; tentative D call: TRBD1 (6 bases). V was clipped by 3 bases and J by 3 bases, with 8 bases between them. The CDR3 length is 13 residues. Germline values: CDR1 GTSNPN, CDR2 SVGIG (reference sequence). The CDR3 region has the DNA TGTGCCTGGAGACACAGGGACACCGGGGAGCTGTTTTTT. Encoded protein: CAWRHRDTGELFF.

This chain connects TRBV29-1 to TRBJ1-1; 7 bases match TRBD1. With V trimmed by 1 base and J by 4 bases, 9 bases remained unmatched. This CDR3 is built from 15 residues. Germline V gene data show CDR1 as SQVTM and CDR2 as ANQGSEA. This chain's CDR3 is CSVEAGGYGGTEAFF. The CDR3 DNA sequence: TGCAGCGTTGAAGCAGGGGGGTATGGGGGCACTGAAGCTTTCTTT.